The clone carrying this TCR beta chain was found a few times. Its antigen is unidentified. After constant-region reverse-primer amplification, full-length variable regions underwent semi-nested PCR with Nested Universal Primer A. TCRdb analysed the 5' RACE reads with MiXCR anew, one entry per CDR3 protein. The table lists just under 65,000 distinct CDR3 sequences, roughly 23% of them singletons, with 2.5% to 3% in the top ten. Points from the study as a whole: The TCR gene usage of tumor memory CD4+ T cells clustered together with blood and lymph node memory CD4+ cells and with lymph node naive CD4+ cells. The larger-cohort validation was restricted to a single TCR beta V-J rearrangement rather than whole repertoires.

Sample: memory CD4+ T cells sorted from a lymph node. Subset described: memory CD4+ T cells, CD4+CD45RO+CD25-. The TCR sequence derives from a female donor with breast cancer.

As DNA, the CDR3 is TGTGCCAGCAGCACCTGGACCTTAACCGGTGGCTACACCTTC. Encoded protein: CASSTWTLTGGYTF. The chain has TRBV7-2 and TRBJ1-2; no clear D gene. CDR1 is SGHTA and CDR2 is FQGNSA in the germline V gene. The CDR3 has 14 residues. V lost 5 bases to trimming and J lost 7 bases, with 17 bases between them.